The present TCR beta chain was sequenced within a study of T cells in localized non-small cell lung cancer. Study conclusions and caveats: Tumor trailed uninvolved adjacent lung in T cell clonality, which peaked there. Heterogeneity cannot be ruled out, as sequencing used one tumor region only.

Using immunoSEQ multiplex PCR, the repertoire was profiled, and TCRdb retains in-frame clones only, with some absent. Among tens of thousands of clones listed, around 87% were seen once. Points on this clone: Its antigen is as yet unknown.

With 4 bases clipped from V and 7 bases from J, the junction kept 10 bases outside the gene matches. From germline, CDR1 is SGDLS and CDR2 YYNGEE. The CDR3 extends over 15 amino acids. The clonotype comes from a man between 40 and 70 years old with stage I lung adenocarcinoma. The sample consisted of peripheral blood, taken before any cancer treatment. The chain has TRBV9 and TRBJ2-1, with TRBD2 matching over 8 bases. Here the CDR3 reads CASSLSGSGMNEQFF. Here the CDR3 DNA reads TGTGCCAGCAGCTTAAGCGGGAGTGGTATGAATGAGCAGTTCTTC. The full variable domain, in which reference TRBV9 and TRBJ2-1 provide the parts outside the CDR3, is DSGVTQTPKHLITATGQRVTLRCSPRSGDLSVYWYQQSLDQGLQFLIQYYNGEERAKGNILERFSAQQFPDLHSELNLSSLELGDSALYFCASSLSGSGMNEQFFGPGTRLTVL.